This T cell receptor beta chain originates from a study of graft-versus-host responses after intestinal transplantation. At the level of the study: All of the recipients had induction that used anti-thymocyte globulin, then tacrolimus and steroids for approximately 3 years.

Using immunoSEQ multiplex PCR, the repertoire was profiled, and TCRdb retains in-frame clones only, with some absent. The table shows about 7,400 clones, with roughly 69% occurring only once. Trimming cost V 4 bases and J 8 bases; bases outside gene matches: 7. Germline loops: CDR1 SEHNR, CDR2 FQNEAQ (reference sequence). The CDR3 consists of 15 residues. Graft specimens yielded both intraepithelial and lamina propria lymphocytes. The sample was ileum tissue, taken roughly 240 days after intestinal transplantation. The receptor comes from a human patient who received an intestinal transplant, so some T cells may come from the graft donor. The chain is built from TRBV7-9 and TRBJ2-2, with 10 bases that match TRBD1. CDR3 nucleotides: TGTGCCAGCAGCTCCGCCGGGACAGGGGTGGGGGAGCTGTTTTTT. Translated, it gives CASSSAGTGVGELFF.